This paragraph reports one T cell receptor (beta chain). Its antigen is as yet unknown. Germline V gene sequence: CDR1 SGHRS, CDR2 YFSETQ. The CDR3 loop spans 14 amino acids. V gave up 1 base and J gave up 1 base, with 8 bases separating them. The entry originates in a study of memory CD4+ T cells and cytomegalovirus serostatus. The overall study: Donors were healthy Belgian adults, several CMV seropositive and about two dozen seronegative.

General study points: Each of approximately 73 CMV-associated TCRbeta sequences occurred in one to five individuals. The CMV-associated TCR signature appears largely within the CD4+ memory repertoire.

The sort gate was single viable CD3+CD4+CD8-CD45RO+ cells for memory CD4+ T cells. The method was immunoSEQ multiplex PCR; TCRdb's version includes in-frame clones alone and lacks a portion of them. The table has some 66,000 clones, 70% to 80% seen once. This chain uses TRBV5-1 with TRBJ1-1; D is uncertain. This clonotype was sampled from an adult in good health and CMV-seropositive. Sequenced sample: memory CD4+ T cells from blood. DNA for the CDR3: TGCGCCAGCAGCTTGCCGGGTCCGAACACTGAAGCTTTCTTT. Translating it yields CASSLPGPNTEAFF.